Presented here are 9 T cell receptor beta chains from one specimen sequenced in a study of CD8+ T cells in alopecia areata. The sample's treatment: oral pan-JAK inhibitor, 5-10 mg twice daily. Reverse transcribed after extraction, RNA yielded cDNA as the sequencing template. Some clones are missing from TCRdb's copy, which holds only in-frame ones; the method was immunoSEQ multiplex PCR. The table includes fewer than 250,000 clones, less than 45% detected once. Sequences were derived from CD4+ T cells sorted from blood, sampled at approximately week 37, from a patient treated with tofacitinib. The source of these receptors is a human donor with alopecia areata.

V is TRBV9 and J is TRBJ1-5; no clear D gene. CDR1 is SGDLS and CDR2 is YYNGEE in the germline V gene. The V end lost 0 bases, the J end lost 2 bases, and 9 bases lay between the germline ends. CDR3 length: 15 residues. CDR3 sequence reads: CASSVGGSGNQPQHF. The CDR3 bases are TGTGCCAGCAGCGTAGGCGGAAGTGGCAATCAGCCCCAGCATTTT.

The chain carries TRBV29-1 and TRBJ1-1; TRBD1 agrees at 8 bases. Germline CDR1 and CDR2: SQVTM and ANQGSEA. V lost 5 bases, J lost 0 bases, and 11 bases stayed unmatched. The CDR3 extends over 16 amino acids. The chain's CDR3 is CSVIDRGGGMNTEAFF. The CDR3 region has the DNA TGCAGCGTTATTGACAGGGGTGGAGGGATGAACACTGAAGCTTTCTTT.

The CDR3, as DNA: TGTGCCAGTAGTATCAGGCTGAGGAGCGGGAGGGGCCAAGAGACCCAGTACTTC. It yields the protein CASSIRLRSGRGQETQYF. The J gene is TRBJ2-5, the V gene TRBV19; TRBD2 matches at 10 bases. The CDR3 spans 18 residues. With 3 bases clipped from V and 1 base from J, the junction kept 11 bases outside the gene matches. The germline CDR1 and CDR2 sequences are LNHDA and SQIVND (reference sequence).

This CDR3 reads CSVRGSTEAFF. The CDR3 bases are TGCAGCGTGAGAGGGAGCACTGAAGCTTTCTTT. The rearrangement uses TRBV29-1 and TRBJ1-1; D not resolved. Between the trimmed V and J ends, which lost 6 bases and 4 bases, there was a span of 9 bases. Germline loops: CDR1 SQVTM, CDR2 ANQGSEA. CDR3 size: 11 residues.

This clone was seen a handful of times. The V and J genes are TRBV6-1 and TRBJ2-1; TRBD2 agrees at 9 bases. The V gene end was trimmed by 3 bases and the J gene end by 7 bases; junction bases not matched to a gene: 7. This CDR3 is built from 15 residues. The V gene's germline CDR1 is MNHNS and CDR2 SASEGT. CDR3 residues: CASSDSGRGWNEQFF. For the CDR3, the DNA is TGTGCCAGCAGTGATAGCGGGAGAGGTTGGAATGAGCAGTTCTTC.

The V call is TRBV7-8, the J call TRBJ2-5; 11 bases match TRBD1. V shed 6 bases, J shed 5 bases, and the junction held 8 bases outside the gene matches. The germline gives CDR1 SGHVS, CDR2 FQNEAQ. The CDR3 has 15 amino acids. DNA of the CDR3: TGTGCCAGCAGTCCGGACAGGGGGCTCCGTGAGACCCAGTACTTC. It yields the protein CASSPDRGLRETQYF. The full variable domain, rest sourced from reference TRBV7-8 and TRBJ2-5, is GAGVSQSPRYKVAKRGQDVALRCDPISGHVSLFWYQQALGQGPEFLTYFQNEAQLDKSGLPSDRFFAERPEGSVSTLKIQRTQQEDSAVYLCASSPDRGLRETQYFGPGTRLLVL.

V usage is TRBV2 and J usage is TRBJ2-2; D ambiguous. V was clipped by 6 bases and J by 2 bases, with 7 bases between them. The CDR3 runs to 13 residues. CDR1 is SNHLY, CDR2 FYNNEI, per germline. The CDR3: CASSRSNTGELFF. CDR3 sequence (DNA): TGTGCCAGCAGCCGCAGCAACACCGGGGAGCTGTTTTTT.

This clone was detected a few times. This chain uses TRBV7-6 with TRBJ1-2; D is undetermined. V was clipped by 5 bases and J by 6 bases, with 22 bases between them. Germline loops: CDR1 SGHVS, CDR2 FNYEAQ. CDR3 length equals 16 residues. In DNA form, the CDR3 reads TGTGCCAGCAGCCCCAGAGGAGGGAGAAGAGTTGATGGCTACACCTTC. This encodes CASSPRGGRRVDGYTF.

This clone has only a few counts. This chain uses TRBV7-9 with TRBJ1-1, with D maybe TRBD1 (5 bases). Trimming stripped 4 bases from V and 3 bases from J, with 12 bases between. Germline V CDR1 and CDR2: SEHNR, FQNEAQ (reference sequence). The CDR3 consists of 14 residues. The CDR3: CASSYRGGDTEAFF. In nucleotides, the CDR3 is TGTGCCAGCAGCTACCGCGGAGGGGACACTGAAGCTTTCTTT.